These T cell receptor beta chains were read from a single sample in a study of blood T cell repertoires in COVID-19. TCRdb's copy holds only in-frame clones and misses some; the assay was immunoSEQ multiplex PCR. The table lists approximately 71,000 clones, about 90% of them singletons. Input material: peripheral blood. The receptors originated from a human donor in a cohort sampled during active COVID-19. Both conserved end residues are trimmed from each CDR3. Expanded clones are given a class, and other clones once, few, many or no size at all.

clone_size | v_call | cdr3_aa
NA | TRBV6-5 | ASSYSGTDLYEQY
NA | TRBV29-1 | SGNRDSNNEQF
NA | TRBV5-4 | ASSQITGGDEQF
once | TRBV6-4 | ASSRDRERDTQY
NA | TRBV29-1 | SALNGAH
NA | TRBV5-4 | ASSGRDRGYT
NA | TRBV13 | ASREGNSGEQY
NA | TRBV18 | ASSPDGLGGATYNEQF
NA | TRBV15 | ATSRDLGGQETQY
NA | TRBV6-1 | ASSDIDDSSFEKLF
NA | TRBV28 | ATWTGRGYT
NA | TRBV3-1/TRBV3-2 | ASSKGLAGGETQY
NA | TRBV30 | AWTGTRRGGEDYGYT
NA | TRBV4-3 | ASSQDPPASGGASDTQY
few | TRBV19 | ASKDRGFFPLH
NA | TRBV5-4 | ASSSGNGVYEQF
NA | TRBV19 | ASRATGTRVNNEQF
NA | TRBV7-2 | ASSFGQGMGNTEAF
once | TRBV2 | ASRAGVTNEKLF
once | TRBV6-5 | ASSNSGYNSPLH
NA | TRBV2 | ASRGGQGSQPQH
NA | TRBV5-5 | ASSPRGMGGLDTEAF